The sequence of this TCR beta chain was determined in a study of blood T cell repertoires in COVID-19. About the study: Specimens from acute and convalescent COVID-19 originated in the United States, Italy and Spain. Sample material is recorded as cDNA or gDNA derived from T cells, B-cell-depleted T cells, or PBMCs.

The CDR3 is 14 amino acids. The ends lost 7 bases at V and 2 bases at J; junction bases unmatched: 6. Per germline, CDR1 MNHEY and CDR2 SVGAGI. Per the original methods: Amplified reference gene primers provided the basis for estimating nucleated cell counts. This table comes from immunoSEQ multiplex PCR, and its TCRdb copy is limited to in-frame clones, with some not included. The DNA gave D and trimming, while V, J and clone size come from that table. The sample carries approximately 240,000 clones, 80% to 85% recorded once. This sequence originates from a woman aged 60 to 75 with acute or convalescent COVID-19. The chain links TRBV6-5 to TRBJ2-5; TRBD2 aligns across 8 bases. The sequenced sample consisted of peripheral blood. CDR3 region: CASTIAGRQETQYF. CDR3 DNA: TGTGCCAGCACGATAGCGGGGAGACAAGAGACCCAGTACTTC.